Below, 13 T cell receptor beta chains from the same sample are listed, as sequenced in a study of beta chain features in type 1 diabetes. What was sequenced were expressed TCRB transcripts, since all of the isolated RNA had been reverse transcribed. Sequenced by immunoSEQ multiplex PCR; TCRdb stores in-frame clones only, minus some. The sample holds about 360,000 clones, roughly 12% seen once. The sequenced sample was naive CD4+ T cells from blood. The receptors stem from a man younger than 35 in good health.

Only a few counts were recorded for this clone. This rearrangement joins TRBV25-1 to TRBJ2-3; 11 nucleotides match TRBD1. CDR1 is MGHDK, CDR2 SYGVNS, per germline. CDR3 length: 15 amino acids. V lost 2 bases to trimming and J lost 4 bases; unmatched junction nucleotides: 2. CDR3 nucleotides: TGTGCCAGCAGTGAAGGGACAGGGGGTCCAGATACGCAGTATTTT. Amino acids: CASSEGTGGPDTQYF.

The rearrangement uses TRBV30 and TRBJ1-6; a weak D match, TRBD1 (5 bases). V lost 8 bases and J 7 bases, leaving 15 bases between the germline ends. CDR3 size: 13 residues. CDR1 and CDR2 (germline): GTSNPN, SVGIG (reference sequence). The CDR3 protein is CAGSGFGNSPLHF. CDR3 DNA: TGTGCCGGGTCAGGGTTTGGGAATTCACCCCTCCACTTT.

The chain uses TRBV5-1 and TRBJ2-3; TRBD2 agrees at 11 bases. Germline V gene sequence: CDR1 SGHRS, CDR2 YFSETQ. V lost 4 bases, J lost 4 bases, and 8 bases stayed unmatched. The CDR3 runs 16 residues. The chain's CDR3 is CASSIWTSGSADTQYF. CDR3 bases: TGCGCCAGCAGCATCTGGACTAGCGGGTCGGCAGATACGCAGTATTTT. Together with reference TRBV5-1 and TRBJ2-3, the CDR3 gives the full variable domain: KAGVTQTPRYLIKTRGQQVTLSCSPISGHRSVSWYQQTPGQGLQFLFEYFSETQRNKGNFPGRFSGRQFSNSRSEMNVSTLELGDSALYLCASSIWTSGSADTQYFGPGTRLTVL.

The V gene is TRBV7-9, the J gene TRBJ2-7; TRBD2 is a possible D gene (6 bases). Germline CDR1 reads SEHNR; CDR2 reads FQNEAQ (reference sequence). The CDR3 contains 14 residues. V was pared by 3 bases and J by 2 bases, with 11 bases between. The CDR3 region is CASSFGGFAYEQYF. CDR3 DNA sequence: TGTGCCAGCAGCTTCGGGGGATTTGCCTACGAGCAGTACTTC. The entire variable domain, with the rest obtained from reference TRBV7-9 and TRBJ2-7, is as follows: DTGVSQNPRHKITKRGQNVTFRCDPISEHNRLYWYRQTLGQGPEFLTYFQNEAQLEKSRLLSDRFSAERPKGSFSTLEIQRTEQGDSAMYLCASSFGGFAYEQYFGPGTRLTVT.

This clone was seen only a few times. The V and J genes are TRBV7-3 and TRBJ1-1, with 8 nucleotides matching TRBD1. Germline CDR1 reads SGHTA; CDR2 reads FQGTGA. With V trimmed by 5 bases and J by 4 bases, 6 bases remained unmatched. The CDR3 is 14 amino acids. The CDR3 region has the DNA TGTGCCAGCAGCCCCGAGACAGGGGCCACTGAAGCTTTCTTT. It encodes CASSPETGATEAFF. Looking up the rest from reference TRBV7-3 and TRBJ1-1 gives the full variable domain: GAGVSQTPSNKVTEKGKYVELRCDPISGHTALYWYRQSLGQGPEFLIYFQGTGAADDSGLPNDRFFAVRPEGSVSTLKIQRTERGDSAVYLCASSPETGATEAFFGQGTRLTVV.

This clone showed up just a few times. The chain uses TRBV19 and TRBJ2-5; no firm D call. Trimming took off 5 bases at V and 2 bases at J, with 3 bases between the two ends. CDR3 length equals 11 residues. The germline V gene encodes CDR1 LNHDA and CDR2 SQIVND (reference sequence). The chain's CDR3 is CASSPQETQYF. CDR3 bases: TGTGCCAGTAGTCCTCAAGAGACCCAGTACTTC.

The J gene is TRBJ1-2, the V gene TRBV5-4; 7 bases are a match to TRBD1. Germline V CDR1 and CDR2: SGHNT, YYREEE (reference sequence). This CDR3 is built from 14 residues. The V gene end was trimmed by 5 bases and the J gene end by 8 bases; junction bases not matched to a gene: 12. CDR3 protein: CASSLRETGSGYTF. For the CDR3, the DNA is TGTGCCAGCAGTTTGAGGGAGACAGGGAGCGGCTACACCTTC.

This clone was seen a few times. The V and J genes are TRBV5-1 and TRBJ2-7; tentative D call: TRBD1 (8 bases). CDR1 is SGHRS and CDR2 is YFSETQ in the germline V gene. V lost 4 bases and J lost 6, with 17 bases in between. This CDR3 comprises 14 residues. CDR3 nucleotides: TGCGCCAGCAGCATACAGGGGGGGAAGTCCGAGCAGTACTTC. As protein: CASSIQGGKSEQYF.

This clone was found a few times. The genes are TRBV5-1 and TRBJ1-6, with D maybe TRBD1 (6 bases). Per germline, CDR1 SGHRS and CDR2 YFSETQ. The CDR3 is made up of 14 amino acids. V shed 1 base and J shed 6 bases, with 8 bases lying between them. The CDR3 DNA is TGCGCCAGCAGCTTGACGGACAGTAATTCACCCCTCCACTTT. Protein sequence: CASSLTDSNSPLHF. Supplemented by reference TRBV5-1 and TRBJ1-6, the full variable domain reads KAGVTQTPRYLIKTRGQQVTLSCSPISGHRSVSWYQQTPGQGLQFLFEYFSETQRNKGNFPGRFSGRQFSNSRSEMNVSTLELGDSALYLCASSLTDSNSPLHFGNGTRLTVT.

The J gene is TRBJ2-5, the V gene TRBV27, with unresolved D. The J call is doubtful: the DNA matches TRBJ2-7 better. The CDR3 spans 11 residues. CDR1 is MNHEY, CDR2 SMNVEV, per germline (reference sequence). The CDR3 loop reads CASKWADEQYF. Written as DNA, the CDR3 is TGTGCCAGCAAGTGGGCAGACGAGCAGTACTTC.

This clone was counted only a few times. The chain recombines TRBV6-1 with TRBJ2-7; tentative D call: TRBD2 (5 bases). The germline V gene encodes CDR1 MNHNS and CDR2 SASEGT. V lost 1 base and J 10 bases, leaving 20 bases between the germline ends. The CDR3 extends over 15 amino acids. This chain's CDR3 is CASSEVGTRVRQQYF. The CDR3 coding sequence is TGTGCCAGCAGTGAAGTTGGAACGCGGGTAAGGCAACAGTACTTC.

The sample holds a few counts of this clone. The chain employs TRBV19 and TRBJ1-5; no firm D call. Trimming took off 1 base at V and 0 bases at J, with 7 bases between the two ends. CDR1 and CDR2 (germline): LNHDA, SQIVND (reference sequence). There are 15 residues in the CDR3. The CDR3: CASSIGAYSNQPQHF. CDR3 DNA sequence: TGTGCCAGTAGTATAGGAGCTTATAGCAATCAGCCCCAGCATTTT.

This clone was seen at least ten times. The chain joins TRBV7-9 to TRBJ1-6; a possible D gene is TRBD1 (6 bases). The CDR3 sequence is 14 residues long. V was clipped by 6 bases and J by 11 bases, with 17 bases between them. Germline V gene lookup returns CDR1 SEHNR and CDR2 FQNEAQ (reference sequence). The CDR3: CASSNRVSGTPLHF. In nucleotides, the CDR3 is TGTGCCAGCAGTAACAGGGTTAGCGGGACACCCCTCCACTTT.